Sequencing of this T cell receptor beta chain was carried out in a study of blood T cell repertoires in COVID-19. Study details: PBMCs, B-cell-depleted T cells, or T cells were the source of the cDNA or gDNA that made up the material.

Germline CDR1 is SGDLS and CDR2 is YYNGEE. This CDR3 contains 13 residues. The V gene lost 0 bases and the J gene lost 9 bases, with 10 bases spanning the gap. Clones were sequenced by immunoSEQ multiplex PCR, and TCRdb holds only the in-frame ones, with some missing. In the table there are hundreds of thousands of clones, 88% of which are singletons. Turning to this clone: The identical CDR3 is also encoded by other nucleotide sequences in the sample.

The participants were between about 18 and 90 years old and came from about two dozen US areas. The source material was PBMCs or T cells enriched from blood (not recorded which). The chain is built from TRBV9 and TRBJ1-5, with no clear D. The TCR sequence derives from a woman aged 45-59 years who had recovered from COVID-19. CDR3 coding DNA: TGTGCCAGCAGCGTAGGTCTATCAGGGCCCCAGCATTTT. Translation gives CASSVGLSGPQHF.